Sequencing of this T cell receptor (beta chain) was carried out in a study of T cell responses to AZD1222 COVID-19 vaccine. CDR1 and CDR2 from the germline V gene are DFQATT and SNEGSKA (reference sequence). This CDR3 spans 11 amino acids. Sequenced by immunoSEQ multiplex PCR; TCRdb stores in-frame clones only, minus some. The sample holds some 150,000 clones, more than 85% seen once. Study-wide points: Most donors were white British, females outnumbered males, and clonal diversity was possibly underestimated. Receipt of two AZD1222 doses was followed by a rise in Spike-specific TCR breadth and depth. There were repertoire samples only from the period after the peak T cell response.

A note on this clone: Its antigen is not known. The junction differs from germline at one of its ends, possibly a read error.

Sequenced here: peripheral blood, sampled on day 0 of AZD1222 vaccination. V and J are TRBV20-1 and TRBJ1-1, with D uncertain. This TCR was sampled from an adult in good health. The CDR3 reads CSASTGSQLLF. The DNA for the CDR3 is TGCAGTGCTAGTACGGGCAGCCAGCTACTCTTT.